This paragraph reports one T cell receptor (beta chain). This clonotype occurred a few times. No antigen is known for it. Base qualities are missing; no much larger clone stands one base away. The trim is 4 bases for V and 8 bases for J, with a gap of 22 bases between the germline ends. Via the germline V gene, CDR1 is KGHDR and CDR2 SFDVKD. The cysteine opens and the phenylalanine closes a CDR3 of 17 amino acids. The only DNA kept is the CDR3, 51 bases in frame from the first base. Sequenced on an Illumina NovaSeq 6000. TCRalpha and TCRbeta cDNA libraries were built by 5'RACE with constant-segment primers, adding sample barcodes and unique molecular identifiers. Trizol reagent was used to extract RNA from every sample. The libraries were amplified in two PCR steps, and the second step added a second sample barcode and Illumina TruSeq adapters. Sequencing of the libraries was done on an Illumina NovaSeq, producing 2 x 150 bp paired-end reads. The study's own analysis went as follows. With migec v1.2.7, reads were demultiplexed and then collapsed into UMI-guided consensus sequences. Using mixcr v2.1.11, the UMI consensuses were aligned to TRA and TRB V and J templates and assembled into clonotypes. A clonotype was counted as expanded or contracted only when both edgeR and NoisET called the clonotype significant, with the noise models trained on biological replicates. For edgeR calls, the cutoffs were a false discovery rate-adjusted p below 0.01 and a log2 fold-change threshold of 1. PCA with hierarchical clustering of max-normalized trajectories of the 1000 most abundant clonotypes was used as exploratory dynamics analysis. The CD4 or CD8 phenotype of responding clones was assigned using the separately sequenced CD4+ and CD8+ repertoires. In-frame beta chains were kept once TCRdb had trimmed the public reads at Q25 with fastp and called clones with MiXCR. Each entry is one CDR3 protein sequence, shown with its most common DNA and genes. What appears here as the V and J calls and clone size reflects TCRdb's work, not the paper's. The sample table lists approximately 570,000 distinct CDR3 sequences, 18% of them with a count of one. The biggest ten clones account for 12% of the sample.

The data were obtained in a study of T-cell memory formation after mild COVID-19 (dated by TCRdb to the early 2020s). About the full investigation: TCR sequence clusters from the two donors were found to be largely donor specific. Two young, previously healthy adult volunteers made up the cohort, one male and one female. In a couple of donors, T-cell clones that expanded and contracted after mild COVID-19 were followed by sequencing TCRalpha and TCRbeta repertoires longitudinally.

General findings and caveats noted by the study authors: Contracting CD4+ clones were located mainly in the CM and EM memory subsets, whereas CD8+ clones were found to be enriched in EMRA. SARS-CoV-2 specificity of the second-wave clones peaking on day 37 was not confirmed. Some responding clones were detected in pre-infection memory, suggesting pre-existing cross-reactive memory T cells joined the SARS-CoV-2 response. Clones contracting from day 15 to 85 had balanced CD4/CD8 phenotypes, while a second wave expanding from day 15 to 37 was biased towards CD4+. Only a couple of mild cases were covered by the study, and larger cohorts that include severe cases with pre-infection samples were considered necessary.

Ficoll-Paque density gradient centrifugation was used to isolate PBMCs. The receptor's source is an adult woman who had mild COVID-19 (a few samples of this study predate the infection). The sample titles of this study are shuffled in the database, so cell type and time point are left out; the donor was told from shared clones. Sequences were obtained from PBMCs or a T cell subset sorted from them (not recorded which). The sequence joins TRBV24-1 to TRBJ2-2, with the identity of the D gene unclear. In nucleotides, the sequence is TGTGCCACCAGTGAGAGGACCAAGATCGGTAGTTTTGGGGAGCTGTTTTTT. It is translated as CATSERTKIGSFGELFF.